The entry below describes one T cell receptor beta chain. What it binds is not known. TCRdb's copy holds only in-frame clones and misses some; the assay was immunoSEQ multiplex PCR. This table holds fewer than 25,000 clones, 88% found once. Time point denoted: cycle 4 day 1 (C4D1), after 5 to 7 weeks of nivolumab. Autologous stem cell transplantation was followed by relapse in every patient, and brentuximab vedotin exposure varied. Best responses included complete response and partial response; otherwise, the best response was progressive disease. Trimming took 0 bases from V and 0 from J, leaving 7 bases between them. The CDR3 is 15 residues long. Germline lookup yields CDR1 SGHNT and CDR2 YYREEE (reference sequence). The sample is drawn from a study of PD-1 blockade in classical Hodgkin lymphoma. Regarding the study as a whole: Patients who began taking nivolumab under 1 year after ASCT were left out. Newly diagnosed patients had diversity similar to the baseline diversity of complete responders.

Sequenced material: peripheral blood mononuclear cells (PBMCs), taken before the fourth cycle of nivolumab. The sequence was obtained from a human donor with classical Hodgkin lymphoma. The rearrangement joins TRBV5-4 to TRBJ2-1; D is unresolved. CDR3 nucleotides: TGTGCCAGCAGCTTGGATTCCAGCTCCTACAATGAGCAGTTCTTC. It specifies CASSLDSSSYNEQFF.